A single sample is the source of the 23 T cell receptor beta chains below, sequenced in a study of identical twins. Each CDR3 protein gets one entry after TCRdb re-called the 5' RACE reads with MiXCR. The profile shows about 520,000 distinct CDR3 sequences, 20% to 25% of them singletons. These data were also filed under a second study, of T cells expressing NK-cell markers.

Source material: CD4+ T cells sorted from blood. The receptors stem from a woman younger than 35 in good health.

This chain joins TRBV20-1 and TRBJ1-3, with D uncertain. CDR3 size: 13 residues. With 3 bases removed from V and 6 bases from J, the gap between germline ends came to 12 bases. Germline-derived CDR1 and CDR2 are DFQATT and SNEGSKA (reference sequence). In DNA, the CDR3 is TGCAGTGCTAGTGCGAGGCCGCAAAACACCATATATTTT. Translating gives CSASARPQNTIYF.

The gene calls are TRBV3-1 and TRBJ1-5, with TRBD1 as a possible D gene (6 bases). The V gene's germline CDR1 is LGHDT and CDR2 YNNKEL (reference sequence). The CDR3 is 13 residues long. V was trimmed by 1 base and J by 7 bases, leaving 8 bases between them. The CDR3 protein is CASSQGGAQPQHF. CDR3 DNA: TGTGCCAGCAGCCAAGGGGGGGCCCAGCCCCAGCATTTT.

This rearrangement joins TRBV6-1 to TRBJ2-7; the D gene could be TRBD1 or TRBD2 (5 bases each). Trimming took off 3 bases at V and 4 bases at J, with 22 bases between the two ends. The CDR3 is made up of 17 amino acids. Looked up from germline, CDR1 is MNHNS and CDR2 is SASEGT. The CDR3 DNA reads TGTGCCAGCAGTGATCCTCGCGGTCGGGACCGGTCATACGAGCAGTACTTC. This encodes CASSDPRGRDRSYEQYF.

This clonotype was picked up a small number of times. The chain joins TRBV2 to TRBJ1-1, with 8 bases fitting TRBD1. This CDR3 is 14 amino acids long. The V gene's germline CDR1 is SNHLY and CDR2 FYNNEI. J gave up 4 bases and V 3 bases, and 4 bases lay outside the gene matches. CDR3 residues: CASSETGESTEAFF. For the CDR3, the DNA is TGTGCCAGCAGTGAGACAGGGGAGAGCACTGAAGCTTTCTTT.

This clonotype was counted a single time. One junction end does not reproduce the germline sequence, and a read error may be involved. This chain uses TRBV7-7 with TRBJ2-1, with 8 positions matching TRBD1. CDR1 and CDR2 (germline): SSHAT, FNYEAQ (reference sequence). The CDR3 totals 14 residues. This chain's CDR3 is CASSFSGTGNEQFF. The DNA for the CDR3 is TGTGCTAGCAGCTTTTCAGGGACAGGAAATGAGCAGTTCTTC.

J is TRBJ2-5 and V is TRBV15; 7 nucleotides line up with TRBD1. Per the germline V gene, CDR1 is LNHNV and CDR2 is YYDKDF (reference sequence). V was pared by 3 bases and J by 2 bases, with 6 bases of the junction left unmatched. The CDR3 has 15 amino acids. Written as DNA, the CDR3 is TGTGCCACCAGCAGCCCTGGGACAGCTCAAGAGACCCAGTACTTC. Translated: CATSSPGTAQETQYF.

This rearrangement joins TRBV18 to TRBJ1-1; 7 nucleotides agree with TRBD1. The germline CDR1 and CDR2 sequences are KGHSH and LQKENI. CDR3 size: 14 residues. The V gene end was trimmed by 5 bases and the J gene end by 3 bases; junction bases not matched to a gene: 6. The CDR3 DNA reads TGTGCCAGCTCATACAGGGGTACAGACACTGAAGCTTTCTTT. It specifies CASSYRGTDTEAFF.

The chain is built from TRBV20-1 and TRBJ2-7, with D possibly TRBD2 on 5 matching bases. V was trimmed by 0 bases and J by 2 bases, leaving 11 bases between them. This CDR3 region has 14 residues. Germline V gene lookup returns CDR1 DFQATT and CDR2 SNEGSKA (reference sequence). CDR3 coding DNA: TGCAGTGCTAGAGATTTGCGGGCCGCCTACGAGCAGTACTTC. Residues: CSARDLRAAYEQYF.

This chain joins TRBV5-1 and TRBJ2-7; TRBD1 is a possible D gene (5 bases). CDR1 and CDR2 (germline): SGHRS, YFSETQ. V lost 0 bases and J 4 bases, leaving 11 bases between the germline ends. This CDR3 is 14 amino acids long. CDR3 sequence (DNA): TGCGCCAGCAGCTTGGGCAGGGTCCCATACGAGCAGTACTTC. Translation: CASSLGRVPYEQYF.

The chain uses TRBV12-3 or TRBV12-4 and TRBJ1-1; possible D gene TRBD1, 5 bases. The CDR3 sequence is 15 residues long. V dropped 1 base and J dropped 5 bases, with 14 bases sitting between them. DNA of the CDR3: TGTGCCAGCAGTTTAGGATTCGGGGGATCGACTGAAGCTTTCTTT. This translates into CASSLGFGGSTEAFF.

The gene calls are TRBV10-3 and TRBJ2-1; D is unclear. Trimming took off 3 bases at V and 2 bases at J, with 17 bases between the two ends. The CDR3 totals 17 residues. Germline V gives CDR1 ENHRY, CDR2 SYGVKD. The CDR3 loop is CAISESRRVVTYNEQFF. CDR3 sequence (DNA): TGTGCCATCAGTGAAAGTCGACGGGTCGTTACCTACAATGAGCAGTTCTTC.

The chain joins TRBV18 to TRBJ1-2; 8 bases align to TRBD1. Unmatched junction bases numbered 14, after V lost 2 bases and J lost 6 bases. Germline V gives CDR1 KGHSH, CDR2 LQKENI. The CDR3 contains 17 residues. CDR3 in DNA: TGTGCCAGCTCACCATATTACGGCCAGGGGGCTGGTCATGGCTACACCTTC. It codes for CASSPYYGQGAGHGYTF.

In nucleotides, the CDR3 is TGTGCCAGCAGTTCCACTAGCGCGAAAACGTTCTTC. Translated, it gives CASSSTSAKTFF. The J gene is TRBJ2-1, the V gene TRBV6-5; 7 nucleotides line up with TRBD2. The CDR3 contains 12 residues. Germline assignment: CDR1 MNHEY and CDR2 SVGAGI. J gave up 15 bases and V 4 bases, and 9 bases lay outside the gene matches.

This chain connects TRBV15 to TRBJ1-6, with no clear D. The CDR3 has 14 residues. V dropped 2 bases and J dropped 9 bases, with 11 bases sitting between them. Per the germline V gene, CDR1 is LNHNV and CDR2 is YYDKDF (reference sequence). The DNA of the CDR3 is TGTGCCACCAGCAGAAAGGAGTCGGGTTCACCCCTCCACTTT. Protein sequence: CATSRKESGSPLHF.

The gene calls are TRBV6-2 or TRBV6-3 and TRBJ2-2; D unresolved. The V gene's germline CDR1 is MNHEY and CDR2 SVGEGT. The ends were cut back, 1 base at V and 11 bases at J, with 14 bases in the middle. The CDR3 contains 14 residues. CDR3 sequence reads: CASSYYSVGSELFF. The CDR3, as DNA: TGTGCCAGCAGTTACTATTCTGTTGGGTCCGAGCTGTTTTTT.

There are a few counts of this clonotype. This rearrangement joins TRBV3-1 to TRBJ2-7; 11 positions agree with TRBD1. Germline V CDR1 and CDR2: LGHDT, YNNKEL (reference sequence). Losses at the gene ends were 7 bases for V and 5 bases for J; bases not matched to a gene: 7. The CDR3 consists of 14 residues. Here the CDR3 reads CASKPGQGEDEQYF. Written as DNA, the CDR3 is TGTGCCAGCAAGCCGGGACAGGGGGAGGACGAGCAGTACTTC.

The rearrangement uses TRBV9 and TRBJ2-3; 10 nucleotides match TRBD2. V shed 4 bases and J 0 bases; nucleotides not matched to a gene: 14. Germline V CDR1 and CDR2: SGDLS, YYNGEE. This CDR3 is built from 19 residues. CDR3 residues: CASSPPLAGEPGSTDTQYF. The CDR3 nucleotides are TGTGCCAGCAGCCCCCCTCTAGCGGGGGAGCCCGGGAGCACAGATACGCAGTATTTT.

This clonotype was seen a handful of times. This chain connects TRBV12-3 or TRBV12-4 to TRBJ2-7; 11 bases are a match to TRBD2. The CDR3 sequence is 15 residues long. V was pared by 6 bases and J by 9 bases, with 13 bases of the junction left unmatched. CDR3: CASSLTSGSTKRQYF. DNA of the CDR3: TGTGCCAGCAGCCTAACTAGCGGGAGCACGAAGCGGCAGTACTTC.

This clonotype was found a few times. The chain recombines TRBV29-1 with TRBJ1-2, with TRBD1 matching 8 bases. Germline CDR1 is SQVTM and CDR2 is ANQGSEA. This CDR3 is built from 12 residues. V trimming: 5 bases; J trimming: 3 bases; junction bases outside the gene matches: 2. The CDR3 region has the DNA TGCAGCGTTATACAGGGGGACTATGGCTACACCTTC. Its protein is CSVIQGDYGYTF.

The chain has TRBV30 and TRBJ1-1; D not resolved. Trimming cost V 0 bases and J 1 base, with 12 bases left between them. The CDR3 is 15 residues long. Per the germline V gene, CDR1 is GTSNPN and CDR2 is SVGIG (reference sequence). In DNA form, the CDR3 reads TGTGCCTGGAGTGTGCCGTGGGTTGGGAACACTGAAGCTTTCTTT. This codes for CAWSVPWVGNTEAFF.

The rearrangement links TRBV6-1 to TRBJ1-2, with D tentatively TRBD1 (6 bases). Germline loops: CDR1 MNHNS, CDR2 SASEGT. This CDR3 has 14 amino acids. Trimming removed 5 bases at V and 0 bases at J, with 10 bases between. The DNA for the CDR3 is TGTGCCAGCAGTCGGACAGAGACTAACTATGGCTACACCTTC. It codes for CASSRTETNYGYTF.

V gene TRBV10-3 combines with J gene TRBJ1-6; D uncertain. V lost 0 bases and J lost 9, with 6 bases in between. This CDR3 has 13 residues. Germline V gene lookup returns CDR1 ENHRY and CDR2 SYGVKD. This chain's CDR3 is CAISESQPSPLHF. For the CDR3, the DNA is TGTGCCATCAGTGAGTCGCAGCCTTCACCCCTCCACTTT.

The chain carries TRBV6-4 and TRBJ2-3, with no clear D. V was trimmed by 10 bases and J by 4 bases, leaving 12 bases between them. The CDR3 spans 12 residues. Looked up from germline, CDR1 is MRHNA and CDR2 is SNTAGT. CDR3 coding DNA: TGTGCCACCCGGCCCCTCTCAGATACGCAGTATTTT. As protein: CATRPLSDTQYF.